This record looks at one T cell receptor (beta chain) sequence and its context. Alongside a J-beta primer mix, a sample-barcoded 5' primer served in a second PCR lasting about 7 to 11 cycles. TCRdb passed the 5' RACE reads through MiXCR, listing each CDR3 protein once. The sample holds 710,000 or so distinct CDR3 sequences, approximately 22% seen once. CDR3 size: 15 residues. Germline-derived CDR1 and CDR2 are LNHDA and SQIVND (reference sequence). V was clipped by 1 base and J by 3 bases; unmatched bases: 5. This sample stems from a study of blood T cells in healthy people across ages. The sequence derives from a man between 65 and 79 years old in good health. The chain links TRBV19 to TRBJ2-5, with TRBD1 identical over 7 bases. What was sequenced was blood. In DNA, the CDR3 is TGTGCCAGTAGTATAGGAGGGACAGTGGAAGAGACCCAGTACTTC. It yields the protein CASSIGGTVEETQYF.